These 22 T cell receptor beta chains share one sample of origin, sequenced in a study of blood T cell repertoires in COVID-19. Repertoires were generated with immunoSEQ multiplex PCR, while TCRdb's copy carries only in-frame clones and drops some. The sample has about 210,000 clones, approximately 85% seen once. Sequencing used peripheral blood. The source is a woman between 45 and 60 years old with active or convalescent COVID-19.

The V and J genes are TRBV6-5 and TRBJ1-6, with D possibly TRBD1 on 6 matching bases. The CDR3 sequence is 15 residues long. Per the germline V gene, CDR1 is MNHEY and CDR2 is SVGAGI. Deletions cut 6 bases from V and 10 bases from J, with 19 bases between. The CDR3 nucleotides are TGTGCCAGCAGCTCTCGGTTCAGGGGTGTATCACCCCTCCACTTT. It encodes CASSSRFRGVSPLHF.

The chain has TRBV5-5 and TRBJ1-1; D is perhaps TRBD1 (5 bases). Germline assignment: CDR1 SGHKS and CDR2 YYEKEE (reference sequence). V lost 4 bases to trimming and J lost 4 bases, with 17 bases between them. The CDR3 extends over 15 amino acids. The CDR3 sequence is CASSLSGYGGTEAFF. The CDR3 nucleotides read TGTGCCAGCAGCCTTTCTGGGTACGGGGGCACTGAAGCTTTCTTT.

The chain employs TRBV5-1 and TRBJ2-5; D call uncertain. CDR1 and CDR2 (germline): SGHRS, YFSETQ. The CDR3 covers 15 residues. V lost 0 bases and J 1 base, leaving 10 bases between the germline ends. CDR3 sequence (DNA): TGCGCCAGCAGCTTGGCCACAGTGTTCCAAGAGACCCAGTACTTC. This sequence encodes CASSLATVFQETQYF.

As concerns this clone: In the same sample, other DNA sequences code for this CDR3. J is TRBJ2-4 and V is TRBV7-2; possibly TRBD2 for D (7 bases). Germline values: CDR1 SGHTA, CDR2 FQGNSA. The CDR3 covers 15 residues. Trimming left V 1 base short and J 6 bases short, with 13 bases between. For the CDR3, the DNA is TGTGCCAGCAGCTTAGAGGGGGGGGGCCGAAACATTCAGTACTTC. This codes for CASSLEGGGRNIQYF. The whole variable domain, filled in from reference TRBV7-2 and TRBJ2-4, reads GAGVSQSPSNKVTEKGKDVELRCDPISGHTALYWYRQSLGQGLEFLIYFQGNSAPDKSGLPSDRFSAERTGGSVSTLTIQRTQQEDSAVYLCASSLEGGGRNIQYFGAGTRLSVL.

The chain uses TRBV7-6 and TRBJ1-2, with D hard to call. Trimming removed 0 bases from V and 8 bases from J, with 10 bases in between. The CDR3 is made up of 13 amino acids. From germline, CDR1 is SGHVS and CDR2 FNYEAQ. The CDR3 reads CASSLARGEGYTF. The CDR3 nucleotides are TGTGCCAGCAGCTTAGCGCGCGGGGAAGGCTACACCTTC.

This clone was detected a few times. V is TRBV9 and J is TRBJ1-2; perhaps TRBD1 as D (5 bases). V lost 3 bases, J lost 4 bases, and 10 bases lay in between. Per germline, CDR1 SGDLS and CDR2 YYNGEE. CDR3 length: 13 residues. CDR3 nucleotide sequence: TGTGCCAGCAGCGCCCAAGGGGCCTATGGCTACACCTTC. Translating gives CASSAQGAYGYTF.

V gene TRBV7-3 combines with J gene TRBJ2-1; 8 nucleotides agree with TRBD2. Trimming removed 0 bases from V and 5 bases from J; junction bases left unmatched: 0. CDR1 and CDR2 (germline): SGHTA, FQGTGA. The CDR3 length is 14 residues. This chain's CDR3 is CASSLTAGDNEQFF. For the CDR3, the DNA is TGTGCCAGCAGCTTAACAGCGGGAGACAATGAGCAGTTCTTC.

The chain links TRBV9 to TRBJ2-1; TRBD2 agrees at 7 bases. The CDR3 has 15 amino acids. V shed 0 bases, J shed 2 bases, and the junction held 2 bases outside the gene matches. Germline loops: CDR1 SGDLS, CDR2 YYNGEE. CDR3 sequence: CASSVAGGTYNEQFF. The CDR3 DNA reads TGTGCCAGCAGCGTAGCGGGGGGTACCTACAATGAGCAGTTCTTC.

The rearrangement joins TRBV9 to TRBJ2-2, with 11 positions matching TRBD1. After removal of 3 bases from V and 6 bases from J, the junction contained 4 bases not matched to a gene. Germline values: CDR1 SGDLS, CDR2 YYNGEE. This CDR3 is 15 amino acids long. The chain's CDR3 is CASSEGQGVSGELFF. CDR3 sequence (DNA): TGTGCCAGCAGCGAGGGACAGGGGGTTTCCGGGGAGCTGTTTTTT.

This CDR3 reads CASSPLAGGTGETQYF. The CDR3 bases are TGTGCCAGTAGTCCCTTAGCGGGAGGAACGGGTGAGACCCAGTACTTC. The chain combines TRBV19 with TRBJ2-5, with TRBD2 matching over 10 bases. CDR3 size: 16 residues. CDR1 and CDR2 (germline): LNHDA, SQIVND (reference sequence). The V segment lost 5 bases and the J segment 5 bases; nucleotides outside the gene matches: 11.

The CDR3 region is CASSDRSRGPGYTF. The CDR3 DNA reads TGTGCCAGCAGTGACCGTTCAAGAGGGCCTGGCTACACCTTC. The chain couples TRBV25-1 to TRBJ1-2; no firm D call. CDR1 MGHDK and CDR2 SYGVNS come from the germline V gene. CDR3 size: 14 residues. Trimming left V 3 bases short and J 7 bases short, with 15 bases between.

The sample holds one count of this clone. The chain has TRBV19 and TRBJ1-5; 9 nucleotides line up with TRBD1. The CDR3 spans 16 residues. The germline CDR1 and CDR2 sequences are LNHDA and SQIVND (reference sequence). Trimming removed 6 bases from V and 3 bases from J; junction bases left unmatched: 9. In DNA, the CDR3 is TGTGCCAGTAGAAGTTATGGGACAGGGACCAATCAGCCCCAGCATTTT. It codes for CASRSYGTGTNQPQHF. The complete variable domain, with remaining parts taken from reference TRBV19 and TRBJ1-5, reads DGGITQSPKYLFRKEGQNVTLSCEQNLNHDAMYWYRQDPGQGLRLIYYSQIVNDFQKGDIAEGYSVSREKKESFPLTVTSAQKNPTAFYLCASRSYGTGTNQPQHFGDGTRLSIL.

The genes are TRBV11-1 and TRBJ2-5, with TRBD1 matching 9 bases. In germline, CDR1 is SGHAT, CDR2 FQDESV (reference sequence). V shed 6 bases, J shed 7 bases, and the junction held 9 bases outside the gene matches. CDR3 size: 14 residues. CDR3 residues: CASSGGQGFWTQYF. DNA of the CDR3: TGTGCCAGCAGTGGGGGACAGGGCTTCTGGACCCAGTACTTC.

This clone turned up a few times. V gene TRBV6-2 or TRBV6-3 combines with J gene TRBJ2-6; 9 positions match TRBD1. Germline V gene data show CDR1 as MNHEY and CDR2 as SVGEGT. With 4 bases clipped from V and 12 bases from J, the junction kept 7 bases outside the gene matches. The CDR3 contains 14 residues. CDR3 amino acids: CASSWTGEGIVLTF. Here the CDR3 DNA reads TGTGCCAGCAGTTGGACAGGGGAAGGAATCGTCCTGACTTTC.

The chain joins TRBV7-9 to TRBJ2-3; 12 bases align to TRBD1. CDR3 length: 17 residues. Germline trimming cut 5 bases from V and 6 bases from J; bases unmatched to any gene: 12. Germline CDR1 reads SEHNR; CDR2 reads FQNEAQ (reference sequence). Here the CDR3 reads CASSARDRGPGSDTQYF. Here the CDR3 DNA reads TGTGCCAGCAGCGCCCGGGACAGGGGGCCCGGTTCTGATACGCAGTATTTT.

The chain is built from TRBV27 and TRBJ1-2, with TRBD1 matching over 12 bases. V dropped 6 bases and J dropped 3; count of bases not matched to a gene: 5. The length of the CDR3 is 15 residues. Germline loops: CDR1 MNHEY, CDR2 SMNVEV (reference sequence). DNA of the CDR3: TGTGCCAGCAGACCCGGGACAGGGGGCTACTATGGCTACACCTTC. Translating it yields CASRPGTGGYYGYTF.

The chain recombines TRBV27 with TRBJ1-6; TRBD1 might be the D (5 bases). The CDR3 totals 14 residues. V lost 8 bases to trimming and J lost 3 bases, with 11 bases between them. Germline CDR1 MNHEY, CDR2 SMNVEV (reference sequence). CDR3 bases: TGTGCCAGCTCCACGGGGGACTATAATTCACCCCTCCACTTT. It specifies CASSTGDYNSPLHF.

The genes are TRBV28 and TRBJ1-2; D gene unclear. Germline loops: CDR1 MDHEN, CDR2 SYDVKM. The CDR3 is 13 amino acids. The ends were cut back, 3 bases at V and 8 bases at J, with 13 bases in the middle. The CDR3, as DNA: TGTGCCAGCAGTTTCCGGGATCCTAGGGGCTACACCTTC. Translating gives CASSFRDPRGYTF.

The chain combines TRBV4-1 with TRBJ2-1; 9 positions match TRBD2. Germline values: CDR1 MGHRA, CDR2 YSYEKL. The junction had 7 bases not matched to a gene; V was cut back by 1 base and J by 6 bases. The CDR3 length is 16 residues. CDR3 loop: CASSQGIAGAFNEQFF. The DNA of the CDR3 is TGCGCCAGCAGCCAAGGTATAGCGGGAGCTTTCAATGAGCAGTTCTTC.

The chain recombines TRBV7-9 with TRBJ1-1; weak D call: TRBD1 (6 bases). Trimming shortened V by 1 base and J by 9 bases, and 12 bases separated the two germline ends. CDR3 length: 13 residues. The V gene's germline CDR1 is SEHNR and CDR2 FQNEAQ (reference sequence). This CDR3 reads CASSLDAGAKAFF. Written as DNA, the CDR3 is TGTGCCAGCAGCTTAGACGCGGGGGCGAAAGCTTTCTTT.

The chain recombines TRBV28 with TRBJ1-2; TRBD1 aligns across 8 bases. This CDR3 spans 15 amino acids. The V gene's germline CDR1 is MDHEN and CDR2 SYDVKM. V gave up 7 bases and J gave up 1 base; unmatched junction bases: 8. Written as DNA, the CDR3 is TGTGCCAGCACCTCAGGGGGCGCGGTTAACTATGGCTACACCTTC. Protein sequence: CASTSGGAVNYGYTF.

J is TRBJ1-2 and V is TRBV7-2; 8 bases align to TRBD1. Germline CDR1 is SGHTA and CDR2 is FQGNSA. V was pared by 5 bases and J by 4 bases, with 3 bases of the junction left unmatched. The CDR3 consists of 13 residues. In nucleotides, the CDR3 is TGTGCCAGCAGCGCCGACAGGGGCTATGGCTACACCTTC. This sequence encodes CASSADRGYGYTF.